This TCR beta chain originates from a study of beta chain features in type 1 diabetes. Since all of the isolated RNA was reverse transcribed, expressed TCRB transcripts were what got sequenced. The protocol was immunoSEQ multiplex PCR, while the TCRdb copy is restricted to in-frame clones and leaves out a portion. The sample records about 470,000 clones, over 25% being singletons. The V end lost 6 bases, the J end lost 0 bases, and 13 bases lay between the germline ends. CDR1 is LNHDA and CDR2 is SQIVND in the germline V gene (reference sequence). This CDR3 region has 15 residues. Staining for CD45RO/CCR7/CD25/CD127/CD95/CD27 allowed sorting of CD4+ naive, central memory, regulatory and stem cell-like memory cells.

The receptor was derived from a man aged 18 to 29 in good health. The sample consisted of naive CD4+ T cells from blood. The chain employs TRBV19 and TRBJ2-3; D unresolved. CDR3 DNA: TGTGCCAGTAGACCAAGTTCGTCTAGCACAGATACGCAGTATTTT. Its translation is CASRPSSSSTDTQYF.